Given below is one T cell receptor beta chain in context. CDR1 is GTSNPN, CDR2 SVGIG, per germline (reference sequence). This CDR3 comprises 13 residues. V shed 5 bases and J shed 1 base, with 11 bases lying between them. Original processing notes: Estimation of nucleated cell counts relied on the amplification of reference gene primers. Clones were read by immunoSEQ multiplex PCR, and TCRdb kept only the in-frame ones, dropping some. Clone size and the V and J calls come from that table; the DNA yielded D and trimming. The data show a few hundred thousand clones, 86% seen once. The Seattle patients, enrolled during active infection, were followed longitudinally. The source of the sample is a study of blood T cell repertoires in COVID-19. Looking at the study overall: The study drew acute and convalescent COVID-19 samples from the United States, Italy and Spain. Nucleic acid was either cDNA or gDNA, and it came from T cells, B-cell-depleted T cells, or PBMCs.

Sequenced input: peripheral blood. The V gene is TRBV30, the J gene TRBJ1-1; possibly TRBD1 for D (6 bases). This clonotype was sampled from a woman aged 55-69 years with COVID-19, enrolled during active disease. The CDR3 DNA reads TGTGCCTGGCTCCAGGGGTGGAACACTGAAGCTTTCTTT. This codes for CAWLQGWNTEAFF.